This T cell receptor beta chain was sequenced for a study of T cells in Graves' hyperthyroidism and ophthalmopathy. Across the study: Initial diagnosis, before any treatment, was when peripheral blood was collected. Study-wide findings and caveats: Most thyroid clonotypes expanded above 0.001 appeared in blood too.

With regard to this clonotype: No antigen is known for it.

RNA transcripts were the template for amplifying TCR beta CDR3 regions. Initially, a first-round RT-PCR of the TCR CDR3 employed the HTBI primer set. TCRdb used MiXCR to reprocess the multiplex PCR reads, holding one entry per CDR3 protein. The sample contains 240,000 or so distinct CDR3 sequences, roughly 15% of which appear only once. Ophthalmopathy patients all had a Clinical Activity Score of at least 3, a NOSPECS grade of at least 4 and disease under 3 months old. Orbital computed tomography and thyroid ultrasound, together with serum TRAb and thyroxine and clinical symptoms, were used for diagnoses. The CDR3 runs 20 residues. Germline V gene sequence: CDR1 SGHTA, CDR2 FQGNSA. V shed 2 bases and J shed 0 bases, with 23 bases lying between them.

The sequence was collected from a woman between 18 and 30 years old with Graves' ophthalmopathy. The chain has TRBV7-2 and TRBJ1-5; TRBD1 is a possible D gene (5 bases). Sequencing used blood. The CDR3 bases are TGTGCCAGCAGCTTATATACGGGGCCGATAAGATTGTATAGCAATCAGCCCCAGCATTTT. It encodes CASSLYTGPIRLYSNQPQHF.